Each of the 15 T cell receptor beta chains below was sequenced from the same sample in a study of OX40 agonist ivuxolimab in advanced cancers. Produced via immunoSEQ multiplex PCR; TCRdb's table is partial and in-frame only. Among under 100,000 clones listed, around 90% were seen once. This specimen was CD4+ or CD8+ T cells sorted from blood, taken in a trial of the OX40 agonist ivuxolimab. The receptors were gathered from an adult with an advanced solid tumor such as melanoma, head and neck, liver or kidney cancer.

This clone was counted only a few times. This chain links TRBV5-1 with TRBJ1-5, with D hard to call. Germline CDR1 SGHRS, CDR2 YFSETQ. V gave up 5 bases and J gave up 4 bases, with 13 bases separating them. The CDR3 runs 14 residues. The CDR3 here is CASSRDGPNQPQHF. The CDR3 DNA is TGCGCCAGCAGTCGTGACGGACCGAATCAGCCCCAGCATTTT.

The J gene is TRBJ1-1, the V gene TRBV10-3, with D possibly matching TRBD1 (6 bases). There are 14 residues in the CDR3. The germline CDR1 and CDR2 sequences are ENHRY and SYGVKD. V was shortened by 7 bases and J by 6 bases, with 18 bases between the two germline ends. CDR3 in amino acids: CAIKEGVGAAEAFF. The CDR3 nucleotides are TGTGCCATCAAGGAGGGGGTCGGGGCGGCTGAAGCTTTCTTT.

The chain is built from TRBV6-4 and TRBJ1-5; the D is unclear. Per germline, CDR1 MRHNA and CDR2 SNTAGT. Trimming cost V 3 bases and J 4 bases, with 7 bases left between them. CDR3 length: 13 amino acids. CDR3 sequence reads: CASSDDGNQPQHF. CDR3 nucleotides: TGTGCCAGCAGTGATGACGGGAATCAGCCCCAGCATTTT.

This clone was detected a few times. The genes are TRBV30 and TRBJ2-5; no definite D call. Germline V lookup: CDR1 GTSNPN, CDR2 SVGIG (reference sequence). V was cut by 0 bases and J by 5 bases, with 10 bases left in between. The CDR3 totals 13 residues. In DNA form, the CDR3 reads TGTGCCTGGAGTGTTGGGGAAATGGAGACCCAGTACTTC. This codes for CAWSVGEMETQYF.

The chain joins TRBV5-6 to TRBJ1-2, with no clear D. Germline loops: CDR1 SGHDT, CDR2 YYEEEE. The CDR3 consists of 14 residues. V dropped 6 bases and J dropped 2 bases, with 14 bases sitting between them. The DNA of the CDR3 is TGTGCCAGCAACAGAAACGACGGGAACTATGGCTACACCTTC. Translation: CASNRNDGNYGYTF. The full variable domain, its missing parts supplied by reference TRBV5-6 and TRBJ1-2, is DAGVTQSPTHLIKTRGQQVTLRCSPKSGHDTVSWYQQALGQGPQFIFQYYEEEERQRGNFPDRFSGHQFPNYSSELNVNALLLGDSALYLCASNRNDGNYGYTFGSGTRLTVV.

The table lists this clone with a count of one. J is TRBJ1-2 and V is TRBV6-6; D possibly corresponds to TRBD1 (6 bases). Germline-derived CDR1 and CDR2 are MNHNY and SVGAGI (reference sequence). The CDR3 runs to 15 residues. Between the trimmed V and J ends, which lost 0 bases and 8 bases, there was a span of 16 bases. Here the CDR3 DNA reads TGTGCCAGCAGTTACTCGATGGGGGGCAGGGCGGGCTACACCTTC. This gives the protein CASSYSMGGRAGYTF.

V usage is TRBV15 and J usage is TRBJ1-2; D remains unclear. V shed 0 bases and J shed 2 bases, with 10 bases lying between them. Germline loops: CDR1 LNHNV, CDR2 YYDKDF (reference sequence). This CDR3 spans 15 amino acids. The CDR3 region has the DNA TGTGCCACCAGCAGAGAGGCACTCTCAAACTATGGCTACACCTTC. It encodes CATSREALSNYGYTF.

This clone was found a few times. The chain employs TRBV5-4 and TRBJ1-2; 8 nucleotides match TRBD1. Per the germline V gene, CDR1 is SGHNT and CDR2 is YYREEE (reference sequence). The CDR3 contains 14 residues. Losses at the gene ends were 0 bases for V and 5 bases for J; bases not matched to a gene: 3. CDR3 residues: CASSLEGQVYGYTF. CDR3 bases: TGTGCCAGCAGCTTGGAGGGACAGGTATATGGCTACACCTTC.

The V gene is TRBV5-1, the J gene TRBJ1-2, with unresolved D. The V end was cut by 4 bases, the J end by 5 bases, with 15 bases between. This CDR3 is built from 14 residues. Germline V CDR1 and CDR2: SGHRS, YFSETQ. This CDR3 is CASSTSHGDYGYTF. In DNA form, the CDR3 reads TGCGCCAGCAGCACCTCACACGGGGATTATGGCTACACCTTC.

The chain employs TRBV18 and TRBJ1-1; 7 bases fit TRBD1. The CDR3 has 15 residues. V shed 3 bases, J shed 1 base, and the junction held 5 bases outside the gene matches. The germline V gene encodes CDR1 KGHSH and CDR2 LQKENI. The DNA of the CDR3 is TGTGCCAGCTCACCGTCCCGGGACAGGAACACTGAAGCTTTCTTT. Its protein product is CASSPSRDRNTEAFF.

This chain connects TRBV9 to TRBJ1-2; no clear D gene. The V end was cut by 0 bases, the J end by 1 base, with 10 bases between. Germline assignment: CDR1 SGDLS and CDR2 YYNGEE. The length of the CDR3 is 15 residues. This CDR3 is CASSVGEGLNYGYTF. CDR3 sequence (DNA): TGTGCCAGCAGCGTAGGTGAAGGCCTTAACTATGGCTACACCTTC.

The CDR3 sequence is CASSLWRGVNYNEQFF. CDR3 in DNA: TGTGCCAGCAGCTTATGGCGGGGGGTAAACTACAATGAGCAGTTCTTC. The J gene is TRBJ2-1, the V gene TRBV7-9, with 8 bases identical to TRBD2. Per germline, CDR1 SEHNR and CDR2 FQNEAQ (reference sequence). V shed 2 bases and J 3 bases; nucleotides not matched to a gene: 6. This CDR3 is built from 16 residues. Variable domain in full (rest from reference TRBV7-9 and TRBJ2-1): DTGVSQNPRHKITKRGQNVTFRCDPISEHNRLYWYRQTLGQGPEFLTYFQNEAQLEKSRLLSDRFSAERPKGSFSTLEIQRTEQGDSAMYLCASSLWRGVNYNEQFFGPGTRLTVL.

The V call is TRBV5-1, the J call TRBJ2-3; D perhaps matches TRBD1 (5 bases). There are 15 residues in the CDR3. Germline CDR1 SGHRS, CDR2 YFSETQ. V was clipped by 3 bases and J by 0 bases, with 11 bases between them. The CDR3 nucleotides read TGCGCCAGCAGCTACGATCGACAGAGCACAGATACGCAGTATTTT. It yields the protein CASSYDRQSTDTQYF.

The rearrangement uses TRBV7-2 and TRBJ2-3; perhaps D is TRBD1 or TRBD2 (5 bases each). The germline gives CDR1 SGHTA, CDR2 FQGNSA. The V end was cut by 6 bases, the J end by 1 base, with 14 bases between. This CDR3 region has 15 residues. CDR3 nucleotides: TGTGCCAGCAGTCAAAGGGGACCCCGCACAGATACGCAGTATTTT. As protein: CASSQRGPRTDTQYF.

The chain has TRBV5-1 and TRBJ1-2; perhaps TRBD1 as D (5 bases). This CDR3 is built from 16 residues. In germline, CDR1 is SGHRS, CDR2 YFSETQ. Trimming removed 5 bases at V and 5 bases at J, with 22 bases between. The CDR3 coding sequence is TGCGCCAGCAGTCCGCACCGGGGGGGGACGCCTTATGGCTACACCTTC. This codes for CASSPHRGGTPYGYTF. Combining the CDR3 with reference TRBV5-1 and TRBJ1-2 gives the whole variable domain KAGVTQTPRYLIKTRGQQVTLSCSPISGHRSVSWYQQTPGQGLQFLFEYFSETQRNKGNFPGRFSGRQFSNSRSEMNVSTLELGDSALYLCASSPHRGGTPYGYTFGSGTRLTVV.